The entry below describes one T cell receptor beta chain. The antigen remains unidentified. Germline V gene lookup returns CDR1 LNHDA and CDR2 SQIVND (reference sequence). V gave up 2 bases and J gave up 2 bases, with 10 bases separating them. The CDR3 length is 14 residues. The entry originates in a study of T cell responses to AZD1222 COVID-19 vaccine. Regarding the study as a whole: Among the donors, most were white British and more were female, and clonal diversity was possibly underestimated. It was only 6 or 7 AZD1222 recipients who were seropositive at baseline.

Data came from immunoSEQ multiplex PCR; TCRdb stores just in-frame clones and leaves some out. The sample shows approximately 100,000 clones, about nine tenths of them seen only once. The sample here was peripheral blood, taken on day 0 of AZD1222 vaccination. This clonotype was obtained from an adult in good health. The J gene is TRBJ2-7, the V gene TRBV19, with a possible D match to TRBD1 (5 bases). The CDR3 region has the DNA TGTGCCAGTAGTATACAGGGCGGTACCTACGAGCAGTACTTC. Its translation: CASSIQGGTYEQYF.